This TCR beta chain originates from a study of CD8 T cells in ankylosing spondylitis. J gave up 8 bases and V 1 base, and 9 bases lay outside the gene matches. The length of the CDR3 is 15 residues. TCRdb reprocessed the 5' RACE reads with MiXCR, giving one entry per CDR3 protein. The sample records some 200,000 distinct CDR3 sequences, roughly 25% being singletons. The sequenced sample consisted of blood, either unsorted or a sorted T cell fraction (not recorded which). The receptor's source is a male donor with ankylosing spondylitis or in good health (not recorded which). The V call is TRBV12-3 or TRBV12-4, the J call TRBJ1-2; 8 bases match TRBD1. The CDR3: CASSLVVQGGVGYTF. The CDR3 DNA sequence: TGTGCCAGCAGTTTAGTGGTACAGGGGGGGGTAGGCTACACCTTC.